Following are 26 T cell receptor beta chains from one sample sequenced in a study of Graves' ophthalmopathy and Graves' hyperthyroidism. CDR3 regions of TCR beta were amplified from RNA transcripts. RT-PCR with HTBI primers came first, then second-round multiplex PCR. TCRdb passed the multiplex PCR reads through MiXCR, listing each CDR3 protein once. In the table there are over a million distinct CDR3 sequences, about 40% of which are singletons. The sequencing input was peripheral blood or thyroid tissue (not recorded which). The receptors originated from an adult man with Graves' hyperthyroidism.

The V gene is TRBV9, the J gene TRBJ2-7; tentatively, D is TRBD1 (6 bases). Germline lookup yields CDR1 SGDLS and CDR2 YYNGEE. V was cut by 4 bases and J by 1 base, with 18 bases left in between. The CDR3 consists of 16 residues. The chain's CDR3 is CASSPTLQGLSYEQYF. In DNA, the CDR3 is TGTGCCAGCAGCCCTACACTGCAGGGGCTATCCTACGAGCAGTACTTC. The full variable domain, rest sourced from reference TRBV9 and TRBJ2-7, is DSGVTQTPKHLITATGQRVTLRCSPRSGDLSVYWYQQSLDQGLQFLIQYYNGEERAKGNILERFSAQQFPDLHSELNLSSLELGDSALYFCASSPTLQGLSYEQYFGPGTRLTVT.

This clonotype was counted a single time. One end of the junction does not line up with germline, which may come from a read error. In DNA form, the CDR3 reads TGTGTCAGCTTGGTCCCTCCGGGTGGCTACACCTTC. Translation gives CVSLVPPGGYTF. The chain recombines TRBV25-1 with TRBJ1-2; D remains unclear. This CDR3 has 12 amino acids. CDR1 and CDR2 from the germline V gene are MGHDK and SYGVNS.

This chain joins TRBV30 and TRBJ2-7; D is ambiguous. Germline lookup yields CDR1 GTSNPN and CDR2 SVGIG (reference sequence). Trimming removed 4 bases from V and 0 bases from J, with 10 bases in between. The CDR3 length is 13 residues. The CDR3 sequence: CAWTLTRSYEQYF. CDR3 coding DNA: TGTGCCTGGACTTTGACACGCTCCTACGAGCAGTACTTC.

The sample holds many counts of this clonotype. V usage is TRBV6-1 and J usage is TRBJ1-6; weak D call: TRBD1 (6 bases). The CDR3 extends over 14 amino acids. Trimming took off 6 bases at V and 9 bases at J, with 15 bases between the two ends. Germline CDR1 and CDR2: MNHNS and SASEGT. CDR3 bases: TGTGCCAGCAGCTTCAGGGGAGAGGCTTCACCCCTCCACTTT. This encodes CASSFRGEASPLHF.

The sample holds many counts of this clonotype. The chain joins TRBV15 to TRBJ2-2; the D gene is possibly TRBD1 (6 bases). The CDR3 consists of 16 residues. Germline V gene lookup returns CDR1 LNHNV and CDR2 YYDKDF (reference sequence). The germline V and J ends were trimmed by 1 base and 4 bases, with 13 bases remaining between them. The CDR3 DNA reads TGTGCCACCAGCAGAGTGGTAGGCAGGGGCACCGGGGAGCTGTTTTTT. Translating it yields CATSRVVGRGTGELFF. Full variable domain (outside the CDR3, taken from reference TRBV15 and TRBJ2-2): DAMVIQNPRYQVTQFGKPVTLSCSQTLNHNVMYWYQQKSSQAPKLLFHYYDKDFNNEADTPDNFQSRRPNTSFCFLDIRSPGLGDTAMYLCATSRVVGRGTGELFFGEGSRLTVL.

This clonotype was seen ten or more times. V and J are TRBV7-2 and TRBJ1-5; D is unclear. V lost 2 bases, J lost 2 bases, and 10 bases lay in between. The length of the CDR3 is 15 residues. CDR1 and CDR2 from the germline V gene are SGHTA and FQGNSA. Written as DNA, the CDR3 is TGTGCCAGCAGCTTACAATCCGGAGGCAATCAGCCCCAGCATTTT. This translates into CASSLQSGGNQPQHF.

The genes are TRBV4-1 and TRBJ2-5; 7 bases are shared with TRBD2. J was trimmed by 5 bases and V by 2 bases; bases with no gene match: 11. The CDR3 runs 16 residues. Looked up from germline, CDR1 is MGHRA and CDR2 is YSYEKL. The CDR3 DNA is TGCGCCAGCAGCCAAACCCTCGGGGGGAGGGGCGAGACCCAGTACTTC. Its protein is CASSQTLGGRGETQYF.

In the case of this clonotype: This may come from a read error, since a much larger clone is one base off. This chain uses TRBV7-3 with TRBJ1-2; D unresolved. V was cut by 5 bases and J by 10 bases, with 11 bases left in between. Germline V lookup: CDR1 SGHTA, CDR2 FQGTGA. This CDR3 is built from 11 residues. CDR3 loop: CASSPQRTYTF. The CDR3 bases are TGTGCCAGCAGCCCCCAAAGAACCTACACCTTC.

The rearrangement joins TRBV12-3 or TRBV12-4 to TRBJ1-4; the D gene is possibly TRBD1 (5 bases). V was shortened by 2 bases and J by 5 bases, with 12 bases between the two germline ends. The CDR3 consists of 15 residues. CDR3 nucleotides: TGTGCCAGCAGTTTATTGCCAGGGTTCAATGAAAAACTGTTTTTT. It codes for CASSLLPGFNEKLFF.

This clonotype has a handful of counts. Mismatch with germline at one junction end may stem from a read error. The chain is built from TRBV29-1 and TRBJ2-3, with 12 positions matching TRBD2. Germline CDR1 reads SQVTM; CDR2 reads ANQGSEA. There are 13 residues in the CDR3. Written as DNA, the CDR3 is TGCAGCGTTGAGCCTAGCGGGAGGGCCATAAGGCATTTT. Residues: CSVEPSGRAIRHF.

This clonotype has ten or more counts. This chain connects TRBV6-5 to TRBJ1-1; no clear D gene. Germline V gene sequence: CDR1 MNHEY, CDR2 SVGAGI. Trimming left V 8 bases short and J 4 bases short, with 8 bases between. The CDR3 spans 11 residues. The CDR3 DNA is TGTGCCAGCGTTGAGGGCACTGAAGCTTTCTTT. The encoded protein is CASVEGTEAFF.

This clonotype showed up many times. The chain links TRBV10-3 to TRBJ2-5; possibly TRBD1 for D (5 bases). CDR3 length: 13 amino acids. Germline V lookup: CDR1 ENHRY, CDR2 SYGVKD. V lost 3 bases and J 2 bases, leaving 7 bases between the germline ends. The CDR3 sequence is CAISEQDQETQYF. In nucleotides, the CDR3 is TGTGCCATCAGTGAACAGGATCAAGAGACCCAGTACTTC.

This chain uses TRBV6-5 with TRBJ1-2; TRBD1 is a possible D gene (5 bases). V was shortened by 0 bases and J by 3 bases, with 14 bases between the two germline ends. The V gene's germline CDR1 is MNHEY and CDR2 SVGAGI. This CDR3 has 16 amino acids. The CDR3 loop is CASSYSSQERDYGYTF. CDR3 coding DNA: TGTGCCAGCAGTTACTCATCACAGGAGCGCGACTATGGCTACACCTTC.

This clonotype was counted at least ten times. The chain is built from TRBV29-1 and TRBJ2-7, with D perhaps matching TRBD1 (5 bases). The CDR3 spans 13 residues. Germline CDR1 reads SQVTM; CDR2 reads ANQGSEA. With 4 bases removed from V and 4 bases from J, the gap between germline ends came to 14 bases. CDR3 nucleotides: TGCAGCGTTGCGACCGAGACAGCTTACGAGCAGTACTTC. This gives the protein CSVATETAYEQYF.

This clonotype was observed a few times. The CDR3 here is CASSIRRIGGRQETQYF. The CDR3 bases are TGTGCCAGCAGCATAAGGAGAATAGGGGGCAGGCAAGAGACCCAGTACTTC. The gene calls are TRBV7-8 and TRBJ2-5; 7 positions match TRBD1. V lost 5 bases and J lost 2; bases outside the gene matches: 14. The CDR3 contains 17 residues. CDR1 SGHVS and CDR2 FQNEAQ come from the germline V gene.

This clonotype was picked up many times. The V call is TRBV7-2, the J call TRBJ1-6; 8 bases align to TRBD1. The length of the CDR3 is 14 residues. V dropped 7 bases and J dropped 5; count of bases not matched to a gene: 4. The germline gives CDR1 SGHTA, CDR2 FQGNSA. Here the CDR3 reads CASNPTGDNSPLHF. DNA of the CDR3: TGTGCCAGCAACCCGACAGGGGATAATTCACCCCTCCACTTT.

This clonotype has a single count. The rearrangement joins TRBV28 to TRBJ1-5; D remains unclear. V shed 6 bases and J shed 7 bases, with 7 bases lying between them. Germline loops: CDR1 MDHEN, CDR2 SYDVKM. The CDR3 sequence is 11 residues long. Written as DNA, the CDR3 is TGTGCCAGCAGCCAGGAACAGCCCCAGCATTTT. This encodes CASSQEQPQHF.

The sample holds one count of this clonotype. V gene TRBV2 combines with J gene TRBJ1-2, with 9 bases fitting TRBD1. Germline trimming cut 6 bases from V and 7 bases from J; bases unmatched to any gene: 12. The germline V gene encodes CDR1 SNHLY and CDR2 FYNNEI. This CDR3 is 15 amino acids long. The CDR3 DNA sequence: TGTGCCAGCAGGAGGAGCGGGACAGGGACCGGTGGCTACACCTTC. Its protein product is CASRRSGTGTGGYTF.

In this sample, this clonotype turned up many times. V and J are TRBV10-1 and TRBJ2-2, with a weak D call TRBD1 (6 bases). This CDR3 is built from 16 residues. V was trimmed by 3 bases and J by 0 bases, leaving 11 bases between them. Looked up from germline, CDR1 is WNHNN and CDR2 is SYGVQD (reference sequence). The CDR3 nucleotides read TGCGCCAGCAGTGACATGGACAGCCCGAACACCGGGGAGCTGTTTTTT. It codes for CASSDMDSPNTGELFF.

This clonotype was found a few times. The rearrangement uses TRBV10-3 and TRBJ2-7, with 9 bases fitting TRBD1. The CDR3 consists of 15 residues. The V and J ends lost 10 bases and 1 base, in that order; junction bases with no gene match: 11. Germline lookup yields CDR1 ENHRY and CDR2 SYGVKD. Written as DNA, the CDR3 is TGTGCCAGCAGGTCAACCGGGACAGGGTCCTACGAGCAGTACTTC. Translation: CASRSTGTGSYEQYF.

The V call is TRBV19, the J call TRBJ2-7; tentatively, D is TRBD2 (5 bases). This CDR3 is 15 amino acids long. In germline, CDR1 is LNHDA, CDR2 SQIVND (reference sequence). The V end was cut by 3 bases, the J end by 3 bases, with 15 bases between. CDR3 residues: CASSMVAGAYYEQYF. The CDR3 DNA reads TGTGCCAGTAGTATGGTGGCGGGTGCTTACTACGAGCAGTACTTC.

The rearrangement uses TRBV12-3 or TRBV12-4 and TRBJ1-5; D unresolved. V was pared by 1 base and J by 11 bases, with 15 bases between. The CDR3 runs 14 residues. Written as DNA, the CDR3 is TGTGCCAGCAGTTTAGATTACAGCACGGGGACCCAGCATTTT. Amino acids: CASSLDYSTGTQHF.

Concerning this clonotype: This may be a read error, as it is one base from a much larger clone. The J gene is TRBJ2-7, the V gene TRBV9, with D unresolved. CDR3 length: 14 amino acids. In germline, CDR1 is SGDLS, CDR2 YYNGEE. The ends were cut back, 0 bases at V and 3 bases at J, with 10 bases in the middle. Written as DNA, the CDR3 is TGTGCCAGCAGCGTAGTTCAGGCCGACTACGAGCAGTACTTC. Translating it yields CASSVVQADYEQYF. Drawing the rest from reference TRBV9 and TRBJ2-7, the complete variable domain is DSGVTQTPKHLITATGQRVTLRCSPRSGDLSVYWYQQSLDQGLQFLIQYYNGEERAKGNILERFSAQQFPDLHSELNLSSLELGDSALYFCASSVVQADYEQYFGPGTRLTVT.

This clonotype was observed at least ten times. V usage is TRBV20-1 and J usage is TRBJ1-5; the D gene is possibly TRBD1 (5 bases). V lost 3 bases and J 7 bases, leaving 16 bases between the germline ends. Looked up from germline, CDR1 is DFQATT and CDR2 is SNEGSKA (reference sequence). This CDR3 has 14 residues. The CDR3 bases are TGCAGTGCTAGCGGAGGAAAGGGGCTACAGCCCCAGCATTTT. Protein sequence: CSASGGKGLQPQHF.

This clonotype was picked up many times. The CDR3 loop reads CSAWTGVEDGYTF. Written as DNA, the CDR3 is TGCAGTGCATGGACAGGAGTAGAAGATGGCTACACCTTC. The V and J genes are TRBV20-1 and TRBJ1-2; 7 bases are shared with TRBD1. Losses at the gene ends were 6 bases for V and 6 bases for J; bases not matched to a gene: 10. This CDR3 is 13 amino acids long. Germline CDR1 is DFQATT and CDR2 is SNEGSKA (reference sequence).

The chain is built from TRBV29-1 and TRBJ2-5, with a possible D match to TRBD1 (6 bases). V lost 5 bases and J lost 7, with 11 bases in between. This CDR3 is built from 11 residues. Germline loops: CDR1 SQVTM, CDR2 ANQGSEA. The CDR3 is CSVPQGGTQYF. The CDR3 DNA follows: TGCAGCGTTCCACAGGGTGGGACCCAGTACTTC.